Below, one T cell receptor (beta chain) is given with its context. The data originate from a study of beta chain features in type 1 diabetes. This CDR3 spans 13 amino acids. Looked up from germline, CDR1 is LGHNA and CDR2 is YSLEER. Investigators reverse transcribed all isolated RNA, so they sequenced expressed TCRB transcripts. Naive, central memory and regulatory T cell samples averaged roughly 3.5 million immunoSEQ reads each. Method: immunoSEQ multiplex PCR; TCRdb's copy keeps in-frame clones and lacks some. This table holds a few hundred thousand clones, over 9.5% found once. Sequencing input: naive CD4+ T cells from blood. The chain joins TRBV4-3 to TRBJ2-5; weak D call: TRBD1 (5 bases). The DNA end lines up better with TRBJ2-7; the J call may be wrong. This clonotype was sampled from a man aged 18 to 35 in good health. Written as DNA, the CDR3 is TGCGCCAGCAGCCAAGTTCAGGGCTACGAGCAGTACTTC. It yields the protein CASSQVQGYEQYF.